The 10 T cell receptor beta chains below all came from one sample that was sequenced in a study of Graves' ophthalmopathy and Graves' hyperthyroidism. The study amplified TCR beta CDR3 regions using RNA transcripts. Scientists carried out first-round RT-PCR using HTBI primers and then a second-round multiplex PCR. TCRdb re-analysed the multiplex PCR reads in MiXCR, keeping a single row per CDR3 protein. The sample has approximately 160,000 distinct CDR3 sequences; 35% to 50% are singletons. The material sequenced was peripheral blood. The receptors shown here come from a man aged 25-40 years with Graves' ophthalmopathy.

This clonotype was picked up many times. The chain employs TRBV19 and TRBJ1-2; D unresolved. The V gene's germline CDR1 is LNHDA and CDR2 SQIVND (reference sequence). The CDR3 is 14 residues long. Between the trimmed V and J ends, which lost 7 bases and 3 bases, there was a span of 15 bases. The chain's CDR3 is CASKTAASYYGYTF. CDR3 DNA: TGTGCCAGTAAAACTGCCGCATCTTACTATGGCTACACCTTC.

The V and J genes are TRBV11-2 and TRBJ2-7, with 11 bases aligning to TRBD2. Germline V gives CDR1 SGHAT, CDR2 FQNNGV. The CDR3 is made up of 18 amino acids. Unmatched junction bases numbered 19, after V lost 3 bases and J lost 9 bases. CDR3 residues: CASSLNGFPGLAAGGQYF. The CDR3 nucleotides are TGTGCCAGCAGCTTGAATGGGTTTCCGGGACTAGCGGCCGGGGGGCAGTACTTC.

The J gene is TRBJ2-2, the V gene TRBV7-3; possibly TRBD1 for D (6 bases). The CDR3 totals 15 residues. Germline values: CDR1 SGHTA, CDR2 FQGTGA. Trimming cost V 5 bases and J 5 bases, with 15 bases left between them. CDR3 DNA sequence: TGTGCCAGCAGCGCCGCGACAGGCGGGACCGGGGAGCTGTTTTTT. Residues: CASSAATGGTGELFF.

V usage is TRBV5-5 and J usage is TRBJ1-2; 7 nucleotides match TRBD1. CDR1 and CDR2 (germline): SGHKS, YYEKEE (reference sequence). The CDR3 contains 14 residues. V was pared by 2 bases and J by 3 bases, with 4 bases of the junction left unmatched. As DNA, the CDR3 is TGTGCCAGCAGCTTAAGGACAGGCCACTATGGCTACACCTTC. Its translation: CASSLRTGHYGYTF.

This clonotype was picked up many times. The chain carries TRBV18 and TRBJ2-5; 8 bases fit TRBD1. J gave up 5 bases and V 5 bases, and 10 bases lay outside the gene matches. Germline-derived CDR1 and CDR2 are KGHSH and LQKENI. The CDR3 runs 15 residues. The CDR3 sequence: CASSSPPWTGETQYF. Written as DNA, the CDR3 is TGTGCCAGCTCATCCCCCCCCTGGACAGGGGAGACCCAGTACTTC.

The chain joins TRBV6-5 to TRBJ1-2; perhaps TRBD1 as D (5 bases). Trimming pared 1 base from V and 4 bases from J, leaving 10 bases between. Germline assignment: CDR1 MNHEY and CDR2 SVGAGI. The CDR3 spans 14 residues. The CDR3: CASSYLGTPYGYTF. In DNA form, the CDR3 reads TGTGCCAGCAGTTACTTGGGGACCCCCTATGGCTACACCTTC.

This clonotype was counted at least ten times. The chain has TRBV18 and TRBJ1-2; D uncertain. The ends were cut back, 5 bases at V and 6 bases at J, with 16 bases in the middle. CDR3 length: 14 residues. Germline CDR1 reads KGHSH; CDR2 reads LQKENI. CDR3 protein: CASSTSGEPNGYTF. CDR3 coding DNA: TGTGCCAGCTCAACCAGCGGAGAGCCAAATGGCTACACCTTC.

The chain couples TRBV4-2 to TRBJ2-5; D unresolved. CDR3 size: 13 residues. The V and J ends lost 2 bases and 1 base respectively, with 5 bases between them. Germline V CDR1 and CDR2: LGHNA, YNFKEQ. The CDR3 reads CASSQYLQETQYF. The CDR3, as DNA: TGTGCCAGCAGCCAATACCTCCAAGAGACCCAGTACTTC.

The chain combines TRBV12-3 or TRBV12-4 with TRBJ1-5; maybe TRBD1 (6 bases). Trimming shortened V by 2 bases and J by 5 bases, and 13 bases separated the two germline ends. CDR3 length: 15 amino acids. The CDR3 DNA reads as TGTGCCAGCAGTTTAAAAGACAGGAAGGATCAGCCCCAGCATTTT. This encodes CASSLKDRKDQPQHF.

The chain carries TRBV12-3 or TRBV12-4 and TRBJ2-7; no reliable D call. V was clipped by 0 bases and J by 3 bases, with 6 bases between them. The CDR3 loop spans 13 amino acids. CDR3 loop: CASSLALHYEQYF. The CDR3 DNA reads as TGTGCCAGCAGTTTAGCCCTCCACTACGAGCAGTACTTC.